What follows describes a single T cell receptor (beta chain). Antigen unknown. The primer mix had 60 Vbeta and 13 Jbeta primers. Libraries were prepared by immunoSEQ multiplex PCR; TCRdb keeps only in-frame clonotypes and omits some of them. The table has around 120,000 clones, 50% to 70% seen once; the top ten hold around 4%. The record originates from a study of cytomegalovirus exposure and HLA in healthy donors. Study-wide context: An earlier analysis found fewer than 140 million unique TCR beta sequences from roughly 170 million T cells. Overall study findings and caveats: Later findings reportedly placed an Asian-associated ancestry cluster below the approximately 670-donor mean for N-insertions.

Germline V gene data show CDR1 as SNHLY and CDR2 as FYNNEI. V shed 10 bases and J 2 bases; nucleotides not matched to a gene: 7. The CDR3 has 13 amino acids. Sequenced: PBMCs. The chain links TRBV2 to TRBJ1-2, with 7 bases matching TRBD1. The receptor was isolated from a man aged 25 to 45 in good health and CMV-seropositive. The CDR3 sequence: CATRAGGNYGYTF. In DNA form, the CDR3 reads TGTGCCACCCGGGCAGGGGGAAACTATGGCTACACCTTC.